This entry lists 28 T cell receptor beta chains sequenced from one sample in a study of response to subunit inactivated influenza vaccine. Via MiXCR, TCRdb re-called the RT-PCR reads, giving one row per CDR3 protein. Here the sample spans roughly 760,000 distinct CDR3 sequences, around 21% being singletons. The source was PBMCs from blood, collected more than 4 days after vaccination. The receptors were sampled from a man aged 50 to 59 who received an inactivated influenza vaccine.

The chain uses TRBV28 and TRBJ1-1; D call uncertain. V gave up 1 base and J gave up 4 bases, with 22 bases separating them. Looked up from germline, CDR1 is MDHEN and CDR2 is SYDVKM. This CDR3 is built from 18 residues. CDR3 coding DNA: TGTGCCAGCAGTTTATCCCTCAGTGATAGCCCCTCGGGCACTGAAGCTTTCTTT. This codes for CASSLSLSDSPSGTEAFF.

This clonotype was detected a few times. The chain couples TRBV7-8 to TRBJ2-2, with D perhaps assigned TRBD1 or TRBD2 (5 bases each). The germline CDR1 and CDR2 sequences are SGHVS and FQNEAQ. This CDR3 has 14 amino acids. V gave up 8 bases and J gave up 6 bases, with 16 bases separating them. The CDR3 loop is CASSGSTPAGELFF. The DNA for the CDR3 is TGTGCCAGCTCAGGGAGTACCCCAGCCGGGGAGCTGTTTTTT.

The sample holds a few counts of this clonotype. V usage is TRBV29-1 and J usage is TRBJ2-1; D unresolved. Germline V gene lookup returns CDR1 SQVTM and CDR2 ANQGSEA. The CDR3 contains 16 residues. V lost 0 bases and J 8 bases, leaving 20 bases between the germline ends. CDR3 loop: CSVEDRFSRSGDEQFF. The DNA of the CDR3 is TGCAGCGTTGAAGATCGGTTTTCGCGGAGTGGGGATGAGCAGTTCTTC.

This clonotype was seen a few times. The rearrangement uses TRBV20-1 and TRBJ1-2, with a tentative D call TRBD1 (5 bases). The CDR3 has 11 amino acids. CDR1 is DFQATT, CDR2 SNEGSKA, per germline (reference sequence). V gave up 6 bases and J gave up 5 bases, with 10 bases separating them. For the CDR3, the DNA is TGCAGTGCCGGGGGTGGGTATGGCTACACCTTC. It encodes CSAGGGYGYTF.

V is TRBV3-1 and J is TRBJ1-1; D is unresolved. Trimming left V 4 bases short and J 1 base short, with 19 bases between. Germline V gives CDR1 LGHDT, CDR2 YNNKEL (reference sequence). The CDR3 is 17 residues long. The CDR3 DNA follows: TGTGCCAGCAGCCCAGGCGAGCTTCTTCAAGGGAACACTGAAGCTTTCTTT. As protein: CASSPGELLQGNTEAFF.

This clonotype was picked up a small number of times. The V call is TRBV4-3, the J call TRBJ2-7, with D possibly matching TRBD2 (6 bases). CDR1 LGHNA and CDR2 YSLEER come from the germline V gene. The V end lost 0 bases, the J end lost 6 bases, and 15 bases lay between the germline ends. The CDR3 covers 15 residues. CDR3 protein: CASSQDNSWGVEQYF. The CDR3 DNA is TGCGCCAGCAGCCAAGATAACTCATGGGGGGTCGAGCAGTACTTC.

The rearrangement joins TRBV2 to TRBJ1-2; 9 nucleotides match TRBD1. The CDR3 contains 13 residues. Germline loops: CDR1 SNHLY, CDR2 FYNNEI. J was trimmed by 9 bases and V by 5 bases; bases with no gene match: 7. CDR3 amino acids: CASSMDRGSRYTF. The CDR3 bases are TGTGCCAGCAGTATGGACAGGGGATCTCGCTACACCTTC. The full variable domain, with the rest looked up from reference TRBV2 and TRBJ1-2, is EPEVTQTPSHQVTQMGQEVILRCVPISNHLYFYWYRQILGQKVEFLVSFYNNEISEKSEIFDDQFSVERPDGSNFTLKIRSTKLEDSAMYFCASSMDRGSRYTFGSGTRLTVV.

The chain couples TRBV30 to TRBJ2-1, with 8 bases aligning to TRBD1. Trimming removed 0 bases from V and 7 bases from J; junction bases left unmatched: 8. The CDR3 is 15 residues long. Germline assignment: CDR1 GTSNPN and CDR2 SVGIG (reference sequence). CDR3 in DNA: TGTGCCTGGAGTGTAGGACAGGGAGGTTGGAATGAGCAGTTCTTC. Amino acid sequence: CAWSVGQGGWNEQFF.

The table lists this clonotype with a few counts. CDR3 nucleotides: TGTGCCAGCAGCTTGAAGAAACAGGGTATATATGACGAGCAGTACTTC. Amino acid sequence: CASSLKKQGIYDEQYF. This chain joins TRBV5-6 and TRBJ2-7; D perhaps matches TRBD1 (6 bases). Looked up from germline, CDR1 is SGHDT and CDR2 is YYEEEE. V shed 1 base and J shed 5 bases, with 19 bases lying between them. The CDR3 is made up of 16 amino acids.

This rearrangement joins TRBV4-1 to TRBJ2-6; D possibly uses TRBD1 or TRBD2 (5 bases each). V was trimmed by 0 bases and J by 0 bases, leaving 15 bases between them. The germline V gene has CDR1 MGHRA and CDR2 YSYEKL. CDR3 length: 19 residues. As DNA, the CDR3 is TGCGCCAGCAGCCAAGATCTTTTCGGGGCACGCTCTGGGGCCAACGTCCTGACTTTC. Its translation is CASSQDLFGARSGANVLTF.

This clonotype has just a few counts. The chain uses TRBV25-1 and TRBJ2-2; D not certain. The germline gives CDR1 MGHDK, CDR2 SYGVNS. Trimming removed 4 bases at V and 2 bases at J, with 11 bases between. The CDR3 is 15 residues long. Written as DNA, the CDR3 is TGTGCCAGCAGTGTTCAGGCGCTAAACACCGGGGAGCTGTTTTTT. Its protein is CASSVQALNTGELFF.

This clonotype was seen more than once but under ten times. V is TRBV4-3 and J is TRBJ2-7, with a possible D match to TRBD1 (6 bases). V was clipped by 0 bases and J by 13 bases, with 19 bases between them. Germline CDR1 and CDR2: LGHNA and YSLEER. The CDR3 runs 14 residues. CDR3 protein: CASSQETTGPYLYF. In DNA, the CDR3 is TGCGCCAGCAGCCAAGAGACCACAGGGCCATACCTCTACTTC.

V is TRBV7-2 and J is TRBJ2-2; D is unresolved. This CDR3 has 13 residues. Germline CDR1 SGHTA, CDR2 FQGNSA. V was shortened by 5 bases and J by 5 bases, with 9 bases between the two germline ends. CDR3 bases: TGTGCCAGCAGCCAATTGTATACCGGGGAGCTGTTTTTT. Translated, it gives CASSQLYTGELFF.

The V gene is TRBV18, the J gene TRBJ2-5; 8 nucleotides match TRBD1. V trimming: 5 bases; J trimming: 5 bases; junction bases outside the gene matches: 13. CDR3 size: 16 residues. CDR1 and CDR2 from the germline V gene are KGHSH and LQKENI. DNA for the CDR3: TGTGCCAGCTCATTAGCCGGGACAGGTAATTCGGAGACCCAGTACTTC. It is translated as CASSLAGTGNSETQYF.

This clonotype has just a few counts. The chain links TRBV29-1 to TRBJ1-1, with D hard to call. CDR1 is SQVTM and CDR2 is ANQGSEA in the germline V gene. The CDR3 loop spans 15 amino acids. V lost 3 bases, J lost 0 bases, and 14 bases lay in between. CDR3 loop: CSVEHTARLNTEAFF. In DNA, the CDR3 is TGCAGCGTTGAGCATACAGCGAGACTGAACACTGAAGCTTTCTTT.

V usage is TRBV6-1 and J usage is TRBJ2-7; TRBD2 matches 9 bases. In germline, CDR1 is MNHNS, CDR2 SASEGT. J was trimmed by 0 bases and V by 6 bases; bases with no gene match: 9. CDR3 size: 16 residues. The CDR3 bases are TGTGCCAGCAGACGAACTAGCGGGTCGAGCTCCTACGAGCAGTACTTC. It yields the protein CASRRTSGSSSYEQYF.

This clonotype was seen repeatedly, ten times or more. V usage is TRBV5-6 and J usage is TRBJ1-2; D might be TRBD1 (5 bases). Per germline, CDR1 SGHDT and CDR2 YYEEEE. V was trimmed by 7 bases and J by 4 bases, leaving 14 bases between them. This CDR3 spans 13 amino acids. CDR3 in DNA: TGTGCCAGCCGGGGGAGGGCCGGCTATGGCTACACCTTC. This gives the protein CASRGRAGYGYTF. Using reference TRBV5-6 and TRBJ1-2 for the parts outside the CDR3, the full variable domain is DAGVTQSPTHLIKTRGQQVTLRCSPKSGHDTVSWYQQALGQGPQFIFQYYEEEERQRGNFPDRFSGHQFPNYSSELNVNALLLGDSALYLCASRGRAGYGYTFGSGTRLTVV.

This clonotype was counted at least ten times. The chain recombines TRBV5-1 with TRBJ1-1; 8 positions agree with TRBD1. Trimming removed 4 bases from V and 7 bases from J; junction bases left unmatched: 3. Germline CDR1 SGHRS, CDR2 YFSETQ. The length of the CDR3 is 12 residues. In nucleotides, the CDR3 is TGCGCCAGCAGCACCGGGACAGGTGAAGCTTTCTTT. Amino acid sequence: CASSTGTGEAFF.

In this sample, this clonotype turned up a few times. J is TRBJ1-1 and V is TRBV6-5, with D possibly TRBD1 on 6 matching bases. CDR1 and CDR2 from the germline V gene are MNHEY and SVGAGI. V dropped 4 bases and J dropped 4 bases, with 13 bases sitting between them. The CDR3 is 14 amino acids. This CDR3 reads CASSSGRGATEAFF. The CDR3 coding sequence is TGTGCCAGCAGTTCAGGACGGGGGGCCACTGAAGCTTTCTTT.

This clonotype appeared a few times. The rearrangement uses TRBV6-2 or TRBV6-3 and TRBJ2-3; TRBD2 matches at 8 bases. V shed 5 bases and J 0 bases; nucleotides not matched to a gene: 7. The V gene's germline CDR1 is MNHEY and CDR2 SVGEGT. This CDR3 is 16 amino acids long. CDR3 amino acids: CASSTTQRGSTDTQYF. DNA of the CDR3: TGTGCCAGCAGTACTACCCAGCGGGGGAGCACAGATACGCAGTATTTT.

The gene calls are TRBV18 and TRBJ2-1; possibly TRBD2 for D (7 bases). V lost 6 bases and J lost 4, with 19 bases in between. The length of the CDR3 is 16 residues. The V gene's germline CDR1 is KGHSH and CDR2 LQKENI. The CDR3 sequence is CASSPQGTGGYNEQFF. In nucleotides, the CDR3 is TGTGCCAGCTCCCCCCAGGGGACGGGGGGTTACAATGAGCAGTTCTTC.

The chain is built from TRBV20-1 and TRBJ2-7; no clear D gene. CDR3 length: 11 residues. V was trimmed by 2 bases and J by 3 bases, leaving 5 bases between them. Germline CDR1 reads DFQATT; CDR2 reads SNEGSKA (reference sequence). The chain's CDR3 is CSARSNYEQYF. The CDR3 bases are TGCAGTGCTAGATCGAACTACGAGCAGTACTTC.

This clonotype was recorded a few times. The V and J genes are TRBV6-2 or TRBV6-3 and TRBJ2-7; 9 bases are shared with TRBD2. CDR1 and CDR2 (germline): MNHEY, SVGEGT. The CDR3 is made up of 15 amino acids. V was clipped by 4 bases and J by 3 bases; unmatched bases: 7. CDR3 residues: CASSFMREGRYEQYF. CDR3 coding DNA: TGTGCCAGCAGTTTTATGCGGGAGGGCCGCTACGAGCAGTACTTC.

Written as DNA, the CDR3 is TGCGCCAGCAGCTGGGGGAGGGAGACTGAAGCTTTCTTT. Encoded protein: CASSWGRETEAFF. V usage is TRBV5-1 and J usage is TRBJ1-1; D is possibly TRBD1 (5 bases). Germline CDR1 and CDR2: SGHRS and YFSETQ. V lost 3 bases, J lost 5 bases, and 11 bases lay in between. CDR3 length equals 13 residues. Supplemented by reference TRBV5-1 and TRBJ1-1, the full variable domain reads KAGVTQTPRYLIKTRGQQVTLSCSPISGHRSVSWYQQTPGQGLQFLFEYFSETQRNKGNFPGRFSGRQFSNSRSEMNVSTLELGDSALYLCASSWGRETEAFFGQGTRLTVV.

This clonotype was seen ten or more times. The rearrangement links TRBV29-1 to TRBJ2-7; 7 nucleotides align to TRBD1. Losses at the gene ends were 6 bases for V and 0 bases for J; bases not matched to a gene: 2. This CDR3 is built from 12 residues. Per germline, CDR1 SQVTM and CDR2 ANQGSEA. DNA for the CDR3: TGCAGCGTGGGGACAGACTCCTACGAGCAGTACTTC. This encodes CSVGTDSYEQYF.

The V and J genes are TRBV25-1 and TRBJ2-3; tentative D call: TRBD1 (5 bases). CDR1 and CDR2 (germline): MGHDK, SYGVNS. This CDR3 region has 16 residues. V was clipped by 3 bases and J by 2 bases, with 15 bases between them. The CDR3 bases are TGTGCCAGCAGTGATTCCTGGGGCAGTTACACAGATACGCAGTATTTT. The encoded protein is CASSDSWGSYTDTQYF.

CDR3 DNA: TGTGCCAGCAGTGGACCGACAGGGTACCACGAGCAGTACTTC. Its protein is CASSGPTGYHEQYF. The chain combines TRBV25-1 with TRBJ2-7, with 7 bases aligning to TRBD1. This CDR3 comprises 14 residues. V dropped 4 bases and J dropped 5; count of bases not matched to a gene: 8. The germline CDR1 and CDR2 sequences are MGHDK and SYGVNS.

The DNA for the CDR3 is TGCGCCAGCAGCCAAGATCCAGGGGGAAAGACCCAGTACTTC. Its protein product is CASSQDPGGKTQYF. V and J are TRBV4-3 and TRBJ2-5; 7 bases map to TRBD1. Germline-derived CDR1 and CDR2 are LGHNA and YSLEER. Losses at the gene ends were 0 bases for V and 6 bases for J; bases not matched to a gene: 4. The CDR3 is 14 residues long.